The 23 T cell receptor beta chains listed next were all sequenced from one sample in a study of tumor-infiltrating lymphocytes in localized non-small cell lung cancer. TCRdb keeps only in-frame clones here, not all; method: immunoSEQ multiplex PCR. The sample lists 5,000 or so clones, less than 75% occurring once. Sample: lung tumor tissue. These receptors came from a human donor with non-small cell lung cancer.

V is TRBV5-6 and J is TRBJ2-1, with D possibly being TRBD1 (5 bases). Trimming took 2 bases from V and 3 from J, leaving 9 bases between them. Germline CDR1 SGHDT, CDR2 YYEEEE. This CDR3 has 14 amino acids. The CDR3 DNA reads TGTGCCAGCAGCTTAGGTACAGGCTACAATGAGCAGTTCTTC. Translating it yields CASSLGTGYNEQFF.

The chain is built from TRBV5-4 and TRBJ1-1; D is uncertain. CDR3 length: 12 residues. The V and J ends lost 1 base and 5 bases respectively, with 6 bases between them. Germline loops: CDR1 SGHNT, CDR2 YYREEE (reference sequence). The CDR3: CASSLRGTEAFF. DNA for the CDR3: TGTGCCAGCAGCTTGAGAGGGACTGAAGCTTTCTTT.

By share, this clone ranks as medium-sized. The rearrangement joins TRBV19 to TRBJ1-2; D not resolved. V lost 9 bases and J lost 1, with 6 bases in between. The CDR3 consists of 11 residues. Germline V lookup: CDR1 LNHDA, CDR2 SQIVND (reference sequence). The CDR3: CASQFNYGYTF. The CDR3 nucleotides read TGTGCCAGCCAGTTTAACTATGGCTACACCTTC.

This rearrangement joins TRBV19 to TRBJ1-2, with 9 positions matching TRBD1. V trimming: 6 bases; J trimming: 9 bases; junction bases outside the gene matches: 8. Germline lookup yields CDR1 LNHDA and CDR2 SQIVND (reference sequence). The CDR3 is 13 amino acids. CDR3 in amino acids: CASRTGTGLRYTF. For the CDR3, the DNA is TGTGCCAGTAGAACCGGGACAGGGCTCCGCTACACCTTC.

This clone was recorded only once. J is TRBJ1-2 and V is TRBV4-2; 8 nucleotides match TRBD1. The germline V gene encodes CDR1 LGHNA and CDR2 YNFKEQ. CDR3 length equals 16 residues. Germline trimming cut 0 bases from V and 2 bases from J; bases unmatched to any gene: 5. Here the CDR3 reads CASSQDPAGGNYGYTF. CDR3 nucleotides: TGTGCCAGCAGCCAAGATCCGGCAGGGGGCAACTATGGCTACACCTTC.

In DNA, the CDR3 is TGTGCCACCCAACCGGGACAGAACAGTAATGAGCAGTTCTTC. This gives the protein CATQPGQNSNEQFF. The chain uses TRBV7-2 and TRBJ2-1, with TRBD1 matching 7 bases. V was pared by 10 bases and J by 7 bases, with 13 bases of the junction left unmatched. The CDR3 consists of 14 residues. Germline CDR1 SGHTA, CDR2 FQGNSA.

This rearrangement joins TRBV5-6 to TRBJ1-1; D is ambiguous. The CDR3 runs 11 residues. Germline loops: CDR1 SGHDT, CDR2 YYEEEE. V lost 4 bases and J lost 6, with 7 bases in between. CDR3 sequence reads: CASSRASEAFF. CDR3 DNA: TGTGCCAGCAGCCGGGCGTCTGAAGCTTTCTTT.

This CDR3 is CASSLWGTGELFF. In nucleotides, the CDR3 is TGTGCCAGCAGCTTATGGGGGACCGGGGAGCTGTTTTTT. The rearrangement uses TRBV7-8 and TRBJ2-2; D assignment may be TRBD1 or TRBD2 (5 bases each). CDR1 and CDR2 (germline): SGHVS, FQNEAQ. CDR3 length: 13 amino acids. V was clipped by 2 bases and J by 5 bases, with 6 bases between them.

This clone rates as medium-sized. This rearrangement joins TRBV5-4 to TRBJ1-1; D remains unclear. The germline CDR1 and CDR2 sequences are SGHNT and YYREEE (reference sequence). The CDR3 length is 15 residues. The germline V and J ends were trimmed by 0 bases and 1 base, with 10 bases remaining between them. The CDR3 region is CASSLAAAGNTEAFF. The CDR3 bases are TGTGCCAGCAGCTTGGCGGCGGCGGGGAACACTGAAGCTTTCTTT.

The chain combines TRBV30 with TRBJ1-6; D is unclear. Germline V gives CDR1 GTSNPN, CDR2 SVGIG (reference sequence). The V end was cut by 0 bases, the J end by 8 bases, with 8 bases between. CDR3 length equals 13 residues. CDR3 coding DNA: TGTGCCTGGAGTGTTCCCGCCTATTCACCCCTCCACTTT. As protein: CAWSVPAYSPLHF.

The chain employs TRBV9 and TRBJ1-1; 8 nucleotides line up with TRBD1. The junction had 7 bases not matched to a gene; V was cut back by 4 bases and J by 2 bases. The CDR3 is 15 amino acids. Per the germline V gene, CDR1 is SGDLS and CDR2 is YYNGEE. The DNA for the CDR3 is TGTGCCAGCAGCCCTTTCGGACAGGGTAACACTGAAGCTTTCTTT. Its translation is CASSPFGQGNTEAFF. Full variable domain (missing parts from reference TRBV9 and TRBJ1-1): DSGVTQTPKHLITATGQRVTLRCSPRSGDLSVYWYQQSLDQGLQFLIQYYNGEERAKGNILERFSAQQFPDLHSELNLSSLELGDSALYFCASSPFGQGNTEAFFGQGTRLTVV.

V gene TRBV19 combines with J gene TRBJ2-6, with D hard to call. Trimming shortened V by 7 bases and J by 2 bases, and 12 bases separated the two germline ends. Per the germline V gene, CDR1 is LNHDA and CDR2 is SQIVND (reference sequence). The CDR3 extends over 15 amino acids. The CDR3 DNA is TGTGCCAGTATCGACATTACAGCTGGGGCCAACGTCCTGACTTTC. Amino acid sequence: CASIDITAGANVLTF.

The gene calls are TRBV9 and TRBJ2-3, with no clear D. Trimming took 3 bases from V and 0 from J, leaving 14 bases between them. The V gene's germline CDR1 is SGDLS and CDR2 YYNGEE. The CDR3 extends over 16 amino acids. In DNA form, the CDR3 reads TGTGCCAGCAGCGCCCAACTCCTTTCTAGCACAGATACGCAGTATTTT. Translating gives CASSAQLLSSTDTQYF.

This rearrangement joins TRBV29-1 to TRBJ1-2; no definite D call. The V end lost 7 bases, the J end lost 4 bases, and 10 bases lay between the germline ends. The CDR3 runs to 11 residues. Germline V gene sequence: CDR1 SQVTM, CDR2 ANQGSEA. The CDR3 nucleotides are TGCAGCGCCAACGAGGGCTATGGCTACACCTTC. Protein product: CSANEGYGYTF.

The CDR3 is CASSQDQGWELFF. CDR3 nucleotide sequence: TGCGCCAGCAGCCAAGATCAGGGTTGGGAGCTGTTTTTT. This rearrangement joins TRBV4-3 to TRBJ2-2; perhaps TRBD1 as D (5 bases). The CDR3 has 13 residues. Per the germline V gene, CDR1 is LGHNA and CDR2 is YSLEER. Trimming left V 0 bases short and J 9 bases short, with 8 bases between.

The rearrangement links TRBV7-2 to TRBJ2-7; D not certain. The CDR3 covers 11 residues. Germline CDR1 SGHTA, CDR2 FQGNSA. V dropped 5 bases and J dropped 3 bases, with 5 bases sitting between them. CDR3 nucleotides: TGTGCCAGCAGCAATCACTACGAGCAGTACGTC. Encoded protein: CASSNHYEQYV.

The chain is built from TRBV7-2 and TRBJ1-1; D is uncertain. The CDR3 consists of 13 residues. Per the germline V gene, CDR1 is SGHTA and CDR2 is FQGNSA. Trimming removed 0 bases from V and 3 bases from J, with 5 bases in between. The DNA of the CDR3 is TGTGCCAGCAGCTTAGCGTGGGACACTGAAGCTTTCTTT. Translated: CASSLAWDTEAFF.

This clone was seen a few times. V is TRBV30 and J is TRBJ1-1; no clear D. The CDR3 loop spans 13 amino acids. Germline CDR1 and CDR2: GTSNPN and SVGIG (reference sequence). The V and J ends lost 1 base and 4 bases respectively, with 10 bases between them. CDR3 loop: CAWSGGRSTEAFF. CDR3 nucleotide sequence: TGTGCCTGGAGTGGAGGCCGTAGCACTGAAGCTTTCTTT.

The chain recombines TRBV7-2 with TRBJ2-3, with unresolved D. The CDR3 runs 16 residues. Trimming removed 2 bases at V and 0 bases at J, with 12 bases between. In germline, CDR1 is SGHTA, CDR2 FQGNSA. The CDR3 DNA follows: TGTGCCAGCAGCTTAACCCCCGCTGCTAGCACAGATACGCAGTATTTT. Encoded protein: CASSLTPAASTDTQYF.

The chain joins TRBV19 to TRBJ2-5; 8 positions agree with TRBD1. Germline loops: CDR1 LNHDA, CDR2 SQIVND (reference sequence). The CDR3 is made up of 14 amino acids. After removal of 6 bases from V and 3 bases from J, the junction contained 6 bases not matched to a gene. The CDR3 region is CASSQTGVKETQYF. CDR3 nucleotide sequence: TGTGCCAGTAGCCAGACAGGGGTAAAAGAGACCCAGTACTTC.

This clone showed up just once. The rearrangement joins TRBV18 to TRBJ1-5; no definite D call. Per germline, CDR1 KGHSH and CDR2 LQKENI. Trimming removed 4 bases from V and 4 bases from J, with 17 bases in between. The CDR3 is 16 amino acids. CDR3: CASSLVKSGLNQPQHF. DNA of the CDR3: TGTGCCAGCTCACTGGTTAAATCCGGGTTGAATCAGCCCCAGCATTTT.

The CDR3 DNA is TGTGCCAGCAGCCCTCGACAGGGCAGAGAGACCCAGTACTTC. This encodes CASSPRQGRETQYF. The chain uses TRBV5-8 and TRBJ2-5, with 7 bases matching TRBD1. The V gene end was trimmed by 4 bases and the J gene end by 4 bases; junction bases not matched to a gene: 7. CDR1 is SGHTS, CDR2 YDEGEE, per germline. The length of the CDR3 is 14 residues.

This chain joins TRBV7-2 and TRBJ2-5; 9 positions agree with TRBD2. The CDR3 totals 15 residues. CDR1 and CDR2 from the germline V gene are SGHTA and FQGNSA. J was trimmed by 5 bases and V by 1 base; bases with no gene match: 5. The CDR3 here is CASSLGGRGWETQYF. CDR3 bases: TGTGCCAGCAGCTTAGGCGGGAGGGGGTGGGAGACCCAGTACTTC.